The 8 T cell receptor beta chains presented below share a single source sample, sequenced in a study of Graves' ophthalmopathy and Graves' hyperthyroidism. TCR beta CDR3 regions were amplified from RNA transcripts. The first round was an RT-PCR with HTBI primers, and the second round was a multiplex PCR. From the multiplex PCR reads, TCRdb called clonotypes with MiXCR, one entry per CDR3 protein. This repertoire shows over a million distinct CDR3 sequences, roughly two fifths found once; its top ten account for approximately 12%. The specimen sequenced was peripheral blood or thyroid tissue (not recorded which). All receptors derive from an adult man with Graves' hyperthyroidism.

This clonotype was counted a few times. This chain links TRBV7-1 with TRBJ2-7; unclear D gene. TRBV7-1 belongs to the ORF category, with a function that is uncertain. V was cut by 2 bases and J by 1 base, with 6 bases left in between. CDR3 length equals 13 residues. CDR3 bases: TGTGCCAGCAGCTCAATGTTGTCCTACGAGCAGTACTTC. The encoded protein is CASSSMLSYEQYF.

This clonotype showed up just once. J is TRBJ2-7 and V is TRBV29-1; 7 bases agree with TRBD1. V lost 7 bases, J lost 2 bases, and 2 bases stayed unmatched. CDR3 size: 11 residues. In germline, CDR1 is SQVTM, CDR2 ANQGSEA. The CDR3 DNA is TGCAGCGGGACAGGCACCTACGAGCAGTACTTC. Residues: CSGTGTYEQYF.

V is TRBV7-2 and J is TRBJ2-7, with unresolved D. Germline V gene lookup returns CDR1 SGHTA and CDR2 FQGNSA. The CDR3 length is 15 residues. V was trimmed by 6 bases and J by 0 bases, leaving 15 bases between them. CDR3 loop: CASRQEGLFSYEQYF. CDR3 bases: TGTGCCAGCAGACAAGAAGGCCTATTCTCCTACGAGCAGTACTTC.

V is TRBV20-1 and J is TRBJ1-2, with 8 nucleotides matching TRBD1. Germline assignment: CDR1 DFQATT and CDR2 SNEGSKA (reference sequence). The length of the CDR3 is 13 residues. The junction had 8 bases not matched to a gene; V was cut back by 3 bases and J by 8 bases. For the CDR3, the DNA is TGCAGTGCTAGGCCGGGACAGGCCTACGGCTACACCTTC. Its translation: CSARPGQAYGYTF.

The chain is built from TRBV10-3 and TRBJ2-6; perhaps D is TRBD1 or TRBD2 (5 bases each). Trimming pared 4 bases from V and 4 bases from J, leaving 17 bases between. Germline CDR1 reads ENHRY; CDR2 reads SYGVKD. The CDR3 is made up of 17 amino acids. CDR3 DNA sequence: TGTGCCATCAGTGGGACGATGCCAGGGACCGGGGCCAACGTCCTGACTTTC. It encodes CAISGTMPGTGANVLTF.

The rearrangement uses TRBV2 and TRBJ2-1; D is ambiguous. The V and J ends lost 4 bases and 9 bases respectively, with 16 bases between them. CDR3 length: 14 amino acids. The germline V gene encodes CDR1 SNHLY and CDR2 FYNNEI. CDR3 sequence reads: CASSARHLDGEQFF. Here the CDR3 DNA reads TGTGCCAGCAGTGCCCGACACCTTGACGGTGAGCAGTTCTTC.

This clonotype was observed at least ten times. The chain is built from TRBV15 and TRBJ2-5; D might be TRBD2 (6 bases). V lost 3 bases and J 1 base, leaving 12 bases between the germline ends. CDR1 is LNHNV and CDR2 is YYDKDF in the germline V gene (reference sequence). CDR3 length: 15 residues. Written as DNA, the CDR3 is TGTGCCACCAGCAGGGGGGTGGGGGGCCAAGAGACCCAGTACTTC. It translates to CATSRGVGGQETQYF.

The chain carries TRBV6-2 or TRBV6-3 and TRBJ2-7; 9 bases map to TRBD2. V trimming: 0 bases; J trimming: 3 bases; junction bases outside the gene matches: 9. The CDR3 is 17 residues long. Germline lookup yields CDR1 MNHEY and CDR2 SVGEGT. In DNA form, the CDR3 reads TGTGCCAGCAGTTACTCGTGGGCTAGCGGGATCCTCTACGAGCAGTACTTC. Amino acids: CASSYSWASGILYEQYF.